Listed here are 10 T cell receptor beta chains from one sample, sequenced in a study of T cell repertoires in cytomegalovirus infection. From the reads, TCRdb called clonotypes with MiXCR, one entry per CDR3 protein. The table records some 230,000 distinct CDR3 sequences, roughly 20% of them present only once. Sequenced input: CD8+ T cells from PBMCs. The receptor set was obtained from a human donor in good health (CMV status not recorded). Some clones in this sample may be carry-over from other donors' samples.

The CDR3 region has the DNA TGCAGTGCTAGTCATTGGGACGGCTACGAGCAGTACTTC. It yields the protein CSASHWDGYEQYF. The rearrangement links TRBV20-1 to TRBJ2-7; D may be TRBD1 or TRBD2 (5 bases each). The CDR3 covers 13 residues. Trimming shortened V by 3 bases and J by 3 bases, and 12 bases separated the two germline ends. CDR1 DFQATT and CDR2 SNEGSKA come from the germline V gene (reference sequence).

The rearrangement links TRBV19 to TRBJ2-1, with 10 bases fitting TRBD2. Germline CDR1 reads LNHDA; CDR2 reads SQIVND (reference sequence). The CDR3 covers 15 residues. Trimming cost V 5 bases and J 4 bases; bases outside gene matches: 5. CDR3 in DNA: TGTGCCAGTAGTTCTAGCGGGGGCTTTTACAATGAGCAGTTCTTC. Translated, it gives CASSSSGGFYNEQFF.

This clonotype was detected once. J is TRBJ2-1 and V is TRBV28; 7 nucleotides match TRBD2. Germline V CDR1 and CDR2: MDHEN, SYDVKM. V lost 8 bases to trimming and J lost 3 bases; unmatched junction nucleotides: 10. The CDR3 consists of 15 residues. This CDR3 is CASATPGLHYNEQFF. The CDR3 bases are TGTGCCAGCGCTACCCCGGGACTACACTACAATGAGCAGTTCTTC. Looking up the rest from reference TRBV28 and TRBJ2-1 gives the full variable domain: DVKVTQSSRYLVKRTGEKVFLECVQDMDHENMFWYRQDPGLGLRLIYFSYDVKMKEKGDIPEGYSVSREKKERFSLILESASTNQTSMYLCASATPGLHYNEQFFGPGTRLTVL.

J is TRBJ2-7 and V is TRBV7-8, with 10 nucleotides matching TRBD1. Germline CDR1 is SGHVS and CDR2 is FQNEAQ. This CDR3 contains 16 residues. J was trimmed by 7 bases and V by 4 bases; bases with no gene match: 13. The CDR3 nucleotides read TGTGCCAGCAGCTCGACCGGGACAGGGGTTCTTTGGGAGCAGTACTTC. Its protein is CASSSTGTGVLWEQYF.

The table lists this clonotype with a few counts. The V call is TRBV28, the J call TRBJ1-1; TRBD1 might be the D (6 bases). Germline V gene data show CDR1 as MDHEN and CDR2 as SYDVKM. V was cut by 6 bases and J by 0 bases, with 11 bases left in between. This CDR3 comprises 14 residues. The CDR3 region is CASSRTVLNTEAFF. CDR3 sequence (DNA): TGTGCCAGCAGCCGGACAGTGCTGAACACTGAAGCTTTCTTT.

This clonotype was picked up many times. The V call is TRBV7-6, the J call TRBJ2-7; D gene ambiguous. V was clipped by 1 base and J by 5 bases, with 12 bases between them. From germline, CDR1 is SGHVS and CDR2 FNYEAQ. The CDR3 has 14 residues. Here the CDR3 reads CASSLGPLPNEQYF. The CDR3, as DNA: TGTGCCAGCAGCTTAGGGCCCCTTCCTAACGAGCAGTACTTC.

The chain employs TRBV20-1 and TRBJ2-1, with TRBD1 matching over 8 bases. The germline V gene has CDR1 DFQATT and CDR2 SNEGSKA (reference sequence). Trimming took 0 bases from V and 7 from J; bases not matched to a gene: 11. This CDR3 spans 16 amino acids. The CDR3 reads CSARDPRGPTLNEQFF. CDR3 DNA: TGCAGTGCTAGAGATCCCAGGGGGCCAACCCTGAATGAGCAGTTCTTC.

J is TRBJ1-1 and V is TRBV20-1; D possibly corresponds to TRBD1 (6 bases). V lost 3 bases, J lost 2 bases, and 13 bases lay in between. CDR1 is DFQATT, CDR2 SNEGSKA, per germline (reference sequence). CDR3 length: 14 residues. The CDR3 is CSASPQGFNTEAFF. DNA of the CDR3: TGCAGTGCTAGCCCACAGGGCTTTAACACTGAAGCTTTCTTT.

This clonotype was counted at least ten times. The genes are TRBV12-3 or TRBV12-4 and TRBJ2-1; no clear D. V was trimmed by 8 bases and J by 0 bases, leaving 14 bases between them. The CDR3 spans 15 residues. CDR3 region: CASARVSSSYNEQFF. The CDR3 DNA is TGTGCCAGCGCTAGGGTTTCGAGCTCCTACAATGAGCAGTTCTTC.

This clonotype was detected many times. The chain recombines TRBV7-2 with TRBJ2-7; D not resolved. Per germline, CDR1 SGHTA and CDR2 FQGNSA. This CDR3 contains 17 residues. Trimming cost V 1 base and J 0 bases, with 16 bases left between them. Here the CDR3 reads CASSLVPVSLSSYEQYF. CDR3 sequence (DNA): TGTGCCAGCAGCTTAGTACCTGTGTCTCTAAGCTCCTACGAGCAGTACTTC.